The 23 T cell receptor beta chains presented below share a single source sample, sequenced in a study of high-grade serous ovarian cancer treatment subgroups. Tumor tissue was taken before any definitive surgery or chemotherapy was given. Sequencing used immunoSEQ multiplex PCR; TCRdb keeps in-frame clones, though not all of them. The sample contains thousands of clones, 60% to 85% of which appear only once. Sample: tumor tissue. The receptors shown here come from a human donor with high-grade serous ovarian cancer.

This chain links TRBV19 with TRBJ1-2; D gene unclear. The CDR3 is 12 residues long. Looked up from germline, CDR1 is LNHDA and CDR2 is SQIVND (reference sequence). V lost 7 bases, J lost 3 bases, and 9 bases lay in between. The CDR3 DNA reads as TGTGCCAGTAAGGTCCTGGACTATGGCTACACCTTC. It encodes CASKVLDYGYTF.

The V call is TRBV4-2, the J call TRBJ2-1; possible D gene TRBD2, 6 bases. Between the trimmed V and J ends, which lost 1 base and 7 bases, there was a span of 17 bases. The germline gives CDR1 LGHNA, CDR2 YNFKEQ. The CDR3 covers 16 residues. CDR3 bases: TGTGCCAGCAGCCAAGTGTCTAGCGCCCCTGGGAATGAGCAGTTCTTC. Protein product: CASSQVSSAPGNEQFF.

This chain joins TRBV25-1 and TRBJ2-7; the D gene is possibly TRBD2 (6 bases). The CDR3 is made up of 13 amino acids. The germline V gene encodes CDR1 MGHDK and CDR2 SYGVNS. Trimming stripped 6 bases from V and 2 bases from J, with 11 bases between. CDR3 sequence: CASSGGTTYEQYF. CDR3 DNA: TGTGCCAGCAGCGGCGGGACGACCTACGAGCAGTACTTC.

The chain carries TRBV19 and TRBJ2-1, with a tentative D call TRBD2 (5 bases). The V end lost 1 base, the J end lost 4 bases, and 17 bases lay between the germline ends. CDR3 length: 17 amino acids. Germline V gene sequence: CDR1 LNHDA, CDR2 SQIVND (reference sequence). In DNA, the CDR3 is TGTGCCAGTAGTATAGGCCCGGGCCTAGCCCATTACAATGAGCAGTTCTTC. Translating it yields CASSIGPGLAHYNEQFF. The entire variable domain, with the rest obtained from reference TRBV19 and TRBJ2-1, is as follows: DGGITQSPKYLFRKEGQNVTLSCEQNLNHDAMYWYRQDPGQGLRLIYYSQIVNDFQKGDIAEGYSVSREKKESFPLTVTSAQKNPTAFYLCASSIGPGLAHYNEQFFGPGTRLTVL.

This clone was seen a few times. This chain connects TRBV14 to TRBJ2-1, with D tentatively TRBD2 (6 bases). CDR3 size: 17 residues. Germline values: CDR1 SGHDN, CDR2 FVKESK. Trimming cost V 0 bases and J 0 bases, with 12 bases left between them. The CDR3 DNA is TGTGCCAGCAGCCAAGAAGTAGGACTATCCTCCTACAATGAGCAGTTCTTC. Encoded protein: CASSQEVGLSSYNEQFF.

The rearrangement joins TRBV10-3 to TRBJ2-3, with 7 bases identical to TRBD1. Germline CDR1 is ENHRY and CDR2 is SYGVKD. Trimming removed 4 bases from V and 2 bases from J; junction bases left unmatched: 6. CDR3 length equals 15 residues. CDR3 coding DNA: TGTGCCATCAGTGGCAGGGGGTTCTCCACAGATACGCAGTATTTT. Encoded protein: CAISGRGFSTDTQYF.

V and J are TRBV2 and TRBJ2-1, with 13 bases that match TRBD2. V trimming: 6 bases; J trimming: 8 bases; junction bases outside the gene matches: 7. Germline CDR1 reads SNHLY; CDR2 reads FYNNEI. This CDR3 region has 15 residues. The CDR3 region is CASRPTSGRAYEQFF. The CDR3 bases are TGTGCCAGCAGACCTACTAGCGGGAGGGCCTATGAGCAGTTCTTC. Full variable domain (missing parts from reference TRBV2 and TRBJ2-1): EPEVTQTPSHQVTQMGQEVILRCVPISNHLYFYWYRQILGQKVEFLVSFYNNEISEKSEIFDDQFSVERPDGSNFTLKIRSTKLEDSAMYFCASRPTSGRAYEQFFGPGTRLTVL.

The V call is TRBV6-1, the J call TRBJ1-2; weak D call: TRBD1 (5 bases). Germline CDR1 reads MNHNS; CDR2 reads SASEGT. The germline V and J ends were trimmed by 0 bases and 5 bases, with 7 bases remaining between them. The CDR3 spans 13 residues. CDR3 coding DNA: TGTGCCAGCAGTGAAGCGAGGGGATATGGCTACACCTTC. Translation: CASSEARGYGYTF.

The rearrangement joins TRBV12-5 to TRBJ2-2, with D tentatively TRBD1 (6 bases). The CDR3 runs to 14 residues. The V gene's germline CDR1 is LGHNT and CDR2 FRNRAP. V shed 3 bases and J shed 4 bases, with 9 bases lying between them. CDR3 residues: CASGFQGSTGELFF. The CDR3 DNA is TGTGCTAGTGGTTTCCAGGGGAGCACCGGGGAGCTGTTTTTT.

The chain combines TRBV19 with TRBJ2-5; TRBD1 aligns across 7 bases. J was trimmed by 9 bases and V by 5 bases; bases with no gene match: 36. CDR3 length equals 22 residues. The germline V gene encodes CDR1 LNHDA and CDR2 SQIVND (reference sequence). CDR3 DNA sequence: TGTGCCAGTAGTTCCGAGAAAAGGCGCCGAACGTCCTCGACAGGGCTCCCGAGGGCCCAGTACTTC. Protein: CASSSEKRRRTSSTGLPRAQYF.

J is TRBJ2-3 and V is TRBV6-4, with D perhaps given as TRBD1 or TRBD2 (5 bases each). V was shortened by 0 bases and J by 0 bases, with 10 bases between the two germline ends. CDR1 and CDR2 from the germline V gene are MRHNA and SNTAGT. The CDR3 has 16 amino acids. The CDR3 loop reads CASSDSRDPSTDTQYF. CDR3 sequence (DNA): TGTGCCAGCAGTGACTCCAGGGACCCTAGCACAGATACGCAGTATTTT.

The CDR3 here is CASGPGGYEQYF. The CDR3 bases are TGTGCCAGCGGGCCAGGGGGATACGAGCAGTACTTC. V gene TRBV9 combines with J gene TRBJ2-7; 7 bases agree with TRBD1. V lost 7 bases and J lost 4; bases outside the gene matches: 5. This CDR3 contains 12 residues. Germline V gene data show CDR1 as SGDLS and CDR2 as YYNGEE.

In this sample, this clone turned up once. CDR3 sequence: CATSIGDSYEQYF. The DNA for the CDR3 is TGTGCCACCAGTATCGGGGACTCCTACGAGCAGTACTTC. The chain recombines TRBV15 with TRBJ2-5; tentative D call: TRBD2 (5 bases). The J call is doubtful: the DNA matches TRBJ2-7 better. This CDR3 contains 13 residues. Germline assignment: CDR1 LNHNV and CDR2 YYDKDF (reference sequence).

The DNA for the CDR3 is TGTGCCAGCTCACCGCCGTGGGCGGGTCCCTACAATGAGCAGTTCTTC. This sequence encodes CASSPPWAGPYNEQFF. This sequence joins TRBV18 and TRBJ2-1; D is perhaps TRBD2 (5 bases). In germline, CDR1 is KGHSH, CDR2 LQKENI. V was cut by 3 bases and J by 2 bases, with 14 bases left in between. The CDR3 is made up of 16 amino acids. Full variable domain (outside the CDR3, taken from reference TRBV18 and TRBJ2-1): NAGVMQNPRHLVRRRGQEARLRCSPMKGHSHVYWYRQLPEEGLKFMVYLQKENIIDESGMPKERFSAEFPKEGPSILRIQQVVRGDSAAYFCASSPPWAGPYNEQFFGPGTRLTVL.

This clone was seen once. The chain couples TRBV5-6 to TRBJ2-5, with TRBD2 identical over 13 bases. The CDR3 has 17 amino acids. The germline V gene has CDR1 SGHDT and CDR2 YYEEEE. The V and J ends lost 0 bases and 1 base, in that order; junction bases with no gene match: 3. CDR3 sequence reads: CASSLVGTSGAQETQYF. CDR3 nucleotides: TGTGCCAGCAGCTTGGTTGGGACTAGCGGGGCCCAAGAGACCCAGTACTTC. The full variable domain, its missing parts supplied by reference TRBV5-6 and TRBJ2-5, is DAGVTQSPTHLIKTRGQQVTLRCSPKSGHDTVSWYQQALGQGPQFIFQYYEEEERQRGNFPDRFSGHQFPNYSSELNVNALLLGDSALYLCASSLVGTSGAQETQYFGPGTRLLVL.

The genes are TRBV9 and TRBJ2-3; TRBD2 aligns across 12 bases. This CDR3 has 16 amino acids. CDR1 and CDR2 from the germline V gene are SGDLS and YYNGEE. V was clipped by 3 bases and J by 4 bases; unmatched bases: 6. CDR3: CASSDGLAGRPDTQYF. The CDR3 DNA reads as TGTGCCAGCAGCGACGGACTAGCGGGACGCCCAGATACGCAGTATTTT.

CDR3 in DNA: TGTGCCAGCAGCTTGGGACTTCAGGAGACCCAGTACTTC. Its protein is CASSLGLQETQYF. The chain links TRBV11-2 to TRBJ2-5; the D gene is possibly TRBD2 (6 bases). Trimming removed 3 bases at V and 5 bases at J, with 10 bases between. Germline-derived CDR1 and CDR2 are SGHAT and FQNNGV. There are 13 residues in the CDR3.

This chain uses TRBV28 with TRBJ2-7; 8 bases are shared with TRBD1. The V segment lost 5 bases and the J segment 0 bases; nucleotides outside the gene matches: 6. Germline CDR1 reads MDHEN; CDR2 reads SYDVKM. There are 15 residues in the CDR3. CDR3 region: CASSGTGKSSYEQYF. CDR3 DNA sequence: TGTGCCAGCAGTGGGACAGGCAAGAGCTCCTACGAGCAGTACTTC.

This chain uses TRBV19 with TRBJ1-2, with unresolved D. This CDR3 contains 14 residues. V dropped 5 bases and J dropped 5 bases, with 15 bases sitting between them. Germline-derived CDR1 and CDR2 are LNHDA and SQIVND (reference sequence). As DNA, the CDR3 is TGTGCCAGTAGTCCGCAACCCCGGCAGTATGGCTACACCTTC. Its protein product is CASSPQPRQYGYTF.

The chain is built from TRBV28 and TRBJ1-2; possibly TRBD1 for D (6 bases). V lost 6 bases and J 4 bases, leaving 15 bases between the germline ends. This CDR3 region has 14 residues. Germline assignment: CDR1 MDHEN and CDR2 SYDVKM. CDR3 sequence: CASSLRSGVYGYTF. CDR3 nucleotide sequence: TGTGCCAGCAGCCTCAGGTCAGGGGTCTATGGCTACACCTTC.

The chain links TRBV6-4 to TRBJ2-7, with D possibly being TRBD2 (7 bases). Germline V lookup: CDR1 MRHNA, CDR2 SNTAGT. Trimming left V 7 bases short and J 2 bases short, with 21 bases between. The CDR3 is made up of 16 amino acids. Here the CDR3 reads CASTKGGGAITYEQYF. CDR3 DNA sequence: TGTGCCAGCACCAAAGGGGGGGGAGCAATAACCTACGAGCAGTACTTC.

The chain couples TRBV18 to TRBJ2-3, with 7 bases identical to TRBD1. The V and J ends lost 2 bases and 1 base, in that order; junction bases with no gene match: 3. The CDR3 is 15 residues long. Looked up from germline, CDR1 is KGHSH and CDR2 is LQKENI. The CDR3 spells CASSPRRGRTDTQYF. DNA of the CDR3: TGTGCCAGCTCACCAAGAAGGGGGCGCACAGATACGCAGTATTTT.

This clone was observed once. This chain links TRBV6-1 with TRBJ1-2; 9 nucleotides match TRBD1. V lost 3 bases to trimming and J lost 3 bases; unmatched junction nucleotides: 5. Germline CDR1 and CDR2: MNHNS and SASEGT. This CDR3 is built from 15 residues. The CDR3 protein is CASSDRQGGDYGYTF. DNA for the CDR3: TGTGCCAGCAGTGACCGACAGGGGGGGGACTATGGCTACACCTTC.